The clone carrying this TCR beta chain was picked up many times. Amplification of TCR beta CDR3 regions used RNA as the template. TCR CDR3 underwent first-round RT-PCR with the HTBI primer set. TCRdb fed the multiplex PCR reads into MiXCR, producing one record per CDR3 protein. Counted here are roughly 500,000 distinct CDR3 sequences, roughly a sixth occurring once; the ten biggest clones make up over 25%. The entry originates in a study of T cells in Graves' hyperthyroidism and ophthalmopathy. Diagnoses were made from clinical symptoms, serum measures (thyroxine and TRAb), thyroid ultrasound and orbital computed tomography. The CDR3 runs 15 residues. Germline V gene lookup returns CDR1 SGHTA and CDR2 FQGNSA. V was clipped by 1 base and J by 0 bases, with 10 bases between them.

The TCR originated in a woman aged 25 to 45 with Graves' ophthalmopathy. V usage is TRBV7-2 and J usage is TRBJ2-7; D assignment may be TRBD1 or TRBD2 (6 bases each). Sequences were obtained from blood. CDR3 DNA sequence: TGTGCCAGCAGCTTAGAACAGGGAGGCTCCTACGAGCAGTACTTC. Translated, it gives CASSLEQGGSYEQYF.